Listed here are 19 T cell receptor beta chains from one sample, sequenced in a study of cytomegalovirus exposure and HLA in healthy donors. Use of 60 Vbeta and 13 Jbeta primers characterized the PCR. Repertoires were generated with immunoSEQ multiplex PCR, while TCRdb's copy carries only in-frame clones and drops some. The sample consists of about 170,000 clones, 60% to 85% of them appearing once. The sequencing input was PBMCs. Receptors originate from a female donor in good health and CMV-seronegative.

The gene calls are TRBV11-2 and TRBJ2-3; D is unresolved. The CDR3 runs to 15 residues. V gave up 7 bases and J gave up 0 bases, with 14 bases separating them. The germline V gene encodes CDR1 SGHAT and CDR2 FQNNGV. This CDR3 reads CASTFRQLSTDTQYF. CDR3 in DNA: TGTGCCAGCACCTTCAGGCAGCTTAGCACAGATACGCAGTATTTT.

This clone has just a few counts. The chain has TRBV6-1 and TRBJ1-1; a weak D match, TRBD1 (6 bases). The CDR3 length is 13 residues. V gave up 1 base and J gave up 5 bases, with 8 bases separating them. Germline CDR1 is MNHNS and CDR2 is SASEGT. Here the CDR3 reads CASSEDRATEAFF. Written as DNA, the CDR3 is TGTGCCAGCAGTGAAGACAGGGCTACTGAAGCTTTCTTT.

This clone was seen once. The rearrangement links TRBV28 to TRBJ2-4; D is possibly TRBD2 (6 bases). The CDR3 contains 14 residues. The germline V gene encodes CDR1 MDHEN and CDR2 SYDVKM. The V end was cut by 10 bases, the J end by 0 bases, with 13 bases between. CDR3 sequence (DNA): TGTGCCACCTCCACTAGCCTAGCCAAAAACATTCAGTACTTC. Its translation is CATSTSLAKNIQYF. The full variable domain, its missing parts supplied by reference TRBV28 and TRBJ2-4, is DVKVTQSSRYLVKRTGEKVFLECVQDMDHENMFWYRQDPGLGLRLIYFSYDVKMKEKGDIPEGYSVSREKKERFSLILESASTNQTSMYLCATSTSLAKNIQYFGAGTRLSVL.

The CDR3 loop reads CASSSWTSESTDTQYF. CDR3 bases: TGTGCCAGCAGTTCCTGGACTAGCGAGAGCACAGATACGCAGTATTTT. The rearrangement joins TRBV28 to TRBJ2-3; 9 nucleotides align to TRBD2. This CDR3 has 16 amino acids. Germline lookup yields CDR1 MDHEN and CDR2 SYDVKM. Losses at the gene ends were 4 bases for V and 0 bases for J; bases not matched to a gene: 5. Looking up the rest from reference TRBV28 and TRBJ2-3 gives the full variable domain: DVKVTQSSRYLVKRTGEKVFLECVQDMDHENMFWYRQDPGLGLRLIYFSYDVKMKEKGDIPEGYSVSREKKERFSLILESASTNQTSMYLCASSSWTSESTDTQYFGPGTRLTVL.

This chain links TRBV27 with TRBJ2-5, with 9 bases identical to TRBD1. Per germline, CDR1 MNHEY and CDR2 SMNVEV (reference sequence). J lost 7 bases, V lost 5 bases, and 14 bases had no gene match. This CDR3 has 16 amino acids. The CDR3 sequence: CASSVSGTGKLGTQYF. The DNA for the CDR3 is TGTGCCAGCAGTGTCTCCGGGACAGGGAAGTTGGGGACCCAGTACTTC.

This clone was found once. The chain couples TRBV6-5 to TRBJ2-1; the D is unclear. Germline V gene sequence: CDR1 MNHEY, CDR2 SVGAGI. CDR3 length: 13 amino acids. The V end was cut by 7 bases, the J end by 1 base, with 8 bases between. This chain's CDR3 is CASKDWSYNEQFF. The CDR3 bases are TGTGCCAGCAAAGACTGGTCCTACAATGAGCAGTTCTTC.

The CDR3 loop is CASSSDSQFIYGYTF. The CDR3 nucleotides read TGTGCCAGCAGCTCGGACAGCCAATTCATCTATGGCTACACCTTC. V is TRBV5-6 and J is TRBJ1-2; TRBD1 is a possible D gene (6 bases). Germline CDR1 is SGHDT and CDR2 is YYEEEE. The CDR3 sequence is 15 residues long. V dropped 3 bases and J dropped 4 bases, with 16 bases sitting between them.

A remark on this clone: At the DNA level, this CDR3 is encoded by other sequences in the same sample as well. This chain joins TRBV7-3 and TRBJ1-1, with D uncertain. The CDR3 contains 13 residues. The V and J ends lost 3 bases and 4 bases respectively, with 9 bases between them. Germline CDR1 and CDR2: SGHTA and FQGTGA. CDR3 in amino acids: CASSLSRGTEAFF. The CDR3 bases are TGTGCCAGCAGCTTGTCTCGGGGCACTGAAGCTTTCTTT.

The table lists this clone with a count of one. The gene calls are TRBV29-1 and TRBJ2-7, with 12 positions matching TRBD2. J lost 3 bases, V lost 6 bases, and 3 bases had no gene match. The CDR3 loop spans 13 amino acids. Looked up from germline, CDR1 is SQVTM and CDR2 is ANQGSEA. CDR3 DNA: TGCAGCGTGAGGGGACTAGCGGGCTACGAGCAGTACTTC. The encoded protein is CSVRGLAGYEQYF.

CDR3 sequence: CASSSGMNTEAFF. The CDR3 region has the DNA TGTGCCAGTAGTTCAGGGATGAACACTGAAGCTTTCTTT. The V call is TRBV19, the J call TRBJ1-1; perhaps TRBD1 as D (5 bases). V lost 5 bases and J lost 0, with 7 bases in between. The CDR3 length is 13 residues. The germline CDR1 and CDR2 sequences are LNHDA and SQIVND (reference sequence). The full variable domain, its missing parts supplied by reference TRBV19 and TRBJ1-1, is DGGITQSPKYLFRKEGQNVTLSCEQNLNHDAMYWYRQDPGQGLRLIYYSQIVNDFQKGDIAEGYSVSREKKESFPLTVTSAQKNPTAFYLCASSSGMNTEAFFGQGTRLTVV.

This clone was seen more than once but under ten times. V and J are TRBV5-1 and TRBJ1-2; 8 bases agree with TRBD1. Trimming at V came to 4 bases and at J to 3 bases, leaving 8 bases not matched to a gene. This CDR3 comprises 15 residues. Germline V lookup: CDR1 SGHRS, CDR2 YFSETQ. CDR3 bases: TGCGCCAGCAGCCCAGGACAGGGTGTCGACTATGGCTACACCTTC. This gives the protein CASSPGQGVDYGYTF.

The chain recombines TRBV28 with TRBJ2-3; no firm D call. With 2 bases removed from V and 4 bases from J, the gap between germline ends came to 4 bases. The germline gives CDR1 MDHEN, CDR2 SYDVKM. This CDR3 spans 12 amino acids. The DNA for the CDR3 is TGTGCCAGCAGTTTACTTCCAGATACGCAGTATTTT. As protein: CASSLLPDTQYF.

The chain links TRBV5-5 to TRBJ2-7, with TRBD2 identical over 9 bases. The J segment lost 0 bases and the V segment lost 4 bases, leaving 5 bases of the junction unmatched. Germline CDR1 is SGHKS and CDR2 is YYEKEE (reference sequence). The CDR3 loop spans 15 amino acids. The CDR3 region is CASSVGLALSYEQYF. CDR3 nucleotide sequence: TGTGCCAGCAGCGTGGGACTAGCTCTCTCCTACGAGCAGTACTTC.

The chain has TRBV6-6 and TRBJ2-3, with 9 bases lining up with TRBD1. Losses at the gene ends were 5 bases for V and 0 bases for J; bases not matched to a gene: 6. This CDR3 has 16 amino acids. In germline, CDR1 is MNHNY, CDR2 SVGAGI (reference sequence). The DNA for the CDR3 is TGTGCCAGCAGTGCGAAGGACAGGGGAAGCACAGATACGCAGTATTTT. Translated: CASSAKDRGSTDTQYF.

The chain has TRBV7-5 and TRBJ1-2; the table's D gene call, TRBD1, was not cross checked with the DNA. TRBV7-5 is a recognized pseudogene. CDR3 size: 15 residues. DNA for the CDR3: TGTGTCAGAAGCTGCGGACAGGATAGTAACTATGGCTACACCTTC. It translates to CVRSCGQDSNYGYTF.

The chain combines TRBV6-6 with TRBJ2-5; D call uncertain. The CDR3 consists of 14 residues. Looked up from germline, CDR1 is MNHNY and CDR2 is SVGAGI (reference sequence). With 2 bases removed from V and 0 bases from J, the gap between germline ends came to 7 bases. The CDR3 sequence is CASSYTDYQETQYF. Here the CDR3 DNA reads TGTGCCAGCAGTTACACTGACTACCAAGAGACCCAGTACTTC.

The CDR3 spells CASSWGLYNEQFF. The DNA of the CDR3 is TGTGCCAGCAGCTGGGGCCTATACAATGAGCAGTTCTTC. V gene TRBV5-6 combines with J gene TRBJ2-1, with a possible D match to TRBD1 (5 bases). This CDR3 is 13 amino acids long. V gave up 3 bases and J gave up 4 bases, with 8 bases separating them. From germline, CDR1 is SGHDT and CDR2 YYEEEE. The entire variable domain, with the rest obtained from reference TRBV5-6 and TRBJ2-1, is as follows: DAGVTQSPTHLIKTRGQQVTLRCSPKSGHDTVSWYQQALGQGPQFIFQYYEEEERQRGNFPDRFSGHQFPNYSSELNVNALLLGDSALYLCASSWGLYNEQFFGPGTRLTVL.

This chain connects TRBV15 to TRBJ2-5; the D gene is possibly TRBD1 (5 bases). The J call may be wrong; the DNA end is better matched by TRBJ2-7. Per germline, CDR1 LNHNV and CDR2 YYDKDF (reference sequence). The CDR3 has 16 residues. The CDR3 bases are TGTGCCACCAGCAGACGACGTGCGACGACAGATTACGAGCAGTACTTC. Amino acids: CATSRRRATTDYEQYF.

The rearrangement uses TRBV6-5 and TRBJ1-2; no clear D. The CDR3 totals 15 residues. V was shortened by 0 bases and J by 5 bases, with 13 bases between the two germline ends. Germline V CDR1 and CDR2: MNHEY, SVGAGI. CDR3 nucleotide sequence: TGTGCCAGCAGTTACTCGACACAGTATATTTATGGCTACACCTTC. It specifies CASSYSTQYIYGYTF.